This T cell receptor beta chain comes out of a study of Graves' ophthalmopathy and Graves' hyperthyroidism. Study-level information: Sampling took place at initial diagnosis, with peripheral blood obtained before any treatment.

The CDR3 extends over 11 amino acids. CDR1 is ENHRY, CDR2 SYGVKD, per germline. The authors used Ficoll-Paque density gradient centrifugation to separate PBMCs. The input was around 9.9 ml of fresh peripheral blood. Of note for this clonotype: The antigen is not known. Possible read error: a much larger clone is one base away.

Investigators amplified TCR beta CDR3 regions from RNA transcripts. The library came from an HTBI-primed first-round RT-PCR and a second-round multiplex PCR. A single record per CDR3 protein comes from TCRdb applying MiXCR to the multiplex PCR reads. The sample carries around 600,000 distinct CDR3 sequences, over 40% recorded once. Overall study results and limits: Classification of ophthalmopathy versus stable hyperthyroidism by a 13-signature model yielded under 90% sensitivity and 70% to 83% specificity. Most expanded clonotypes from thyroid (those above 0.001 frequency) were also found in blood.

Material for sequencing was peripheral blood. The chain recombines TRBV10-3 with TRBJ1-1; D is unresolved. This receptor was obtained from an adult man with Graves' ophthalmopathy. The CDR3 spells CTISPAPEAFF. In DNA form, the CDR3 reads TGTACCATCAGTCCGGCGCCTGAAGCTTTCTTT.